This T cell receptor beta chain derives from a study of CD4 T cells in relation to SARS-CoV-2 and coronaviruses. The CDR3 length is 19 residues. Deletions cut 3 bases from V and 4 bases from J, with 24 bases between. CDR1 KGHSH and CDR2 LQKENI come from the germline V gene. There are a few counts of this clone. Its cognate antigen is unknown. Clones were sequenced by immunoSEQ multiplex PCR, and TCRdb holds only the in-frame ones, with some missing. The table includes around 40,000 clones, over 70% detected once. The V call is TRBV18, the J call TRBJ2-2; TRBD2 might be the D (6 bases). The origin of this receptor is an adult with COVID-19. Sequenced: naive CD4+ T cells from PBMCs, cultured in vitro. The sample's subset: naive CD4+ T cells isolated by negative enrichment. The CDR3 reads CASSPPQAQRVSSTGELFF. In DNA form, the CDR3 reads TGTGCCAGCTCACCCCCACAGGCACAGCGGGTTTCGTCCACCGGGGAGCTGTTTTTT. The complete variable domain, with remaining parts taken from reference TRBV18 and TRBJ2-2, reads NAGVMQNPRHLVRRRGQEARLRCSPMKGHSHVYWYRQLPEEGLKFMVYLQKENIIDESGMPKERFSAEFPKEGPSILRIQQVVRGDSAAYFCASSPPQAQRVSSTGELFFGEGSRLTVL.